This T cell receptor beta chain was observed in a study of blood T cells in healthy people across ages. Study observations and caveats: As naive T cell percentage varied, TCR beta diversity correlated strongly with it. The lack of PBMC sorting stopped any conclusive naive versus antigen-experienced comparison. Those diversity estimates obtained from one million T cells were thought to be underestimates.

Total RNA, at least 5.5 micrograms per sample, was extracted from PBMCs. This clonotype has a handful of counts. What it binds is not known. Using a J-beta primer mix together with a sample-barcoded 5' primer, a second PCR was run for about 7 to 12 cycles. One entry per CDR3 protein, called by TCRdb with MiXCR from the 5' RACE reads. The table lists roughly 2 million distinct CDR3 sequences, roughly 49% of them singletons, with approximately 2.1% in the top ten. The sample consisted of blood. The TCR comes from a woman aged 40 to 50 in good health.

The CDR3 protein is CASSVGAAFYGYTF. CDR3 DNA: TGTGCCAGCAGCGTAGGGGCAGCATTCTATGGCTACACCTTC. The rearrangement uses TRBV9 and TRBJ1-2; D not resolved. The V and J ends lost 0 bases and 4 bases respectively, with 10 bases between them. The germline gives CDR1 SGDLS, CDR2 YYNGEE. The CDR3 is made up of 14 amino acids.